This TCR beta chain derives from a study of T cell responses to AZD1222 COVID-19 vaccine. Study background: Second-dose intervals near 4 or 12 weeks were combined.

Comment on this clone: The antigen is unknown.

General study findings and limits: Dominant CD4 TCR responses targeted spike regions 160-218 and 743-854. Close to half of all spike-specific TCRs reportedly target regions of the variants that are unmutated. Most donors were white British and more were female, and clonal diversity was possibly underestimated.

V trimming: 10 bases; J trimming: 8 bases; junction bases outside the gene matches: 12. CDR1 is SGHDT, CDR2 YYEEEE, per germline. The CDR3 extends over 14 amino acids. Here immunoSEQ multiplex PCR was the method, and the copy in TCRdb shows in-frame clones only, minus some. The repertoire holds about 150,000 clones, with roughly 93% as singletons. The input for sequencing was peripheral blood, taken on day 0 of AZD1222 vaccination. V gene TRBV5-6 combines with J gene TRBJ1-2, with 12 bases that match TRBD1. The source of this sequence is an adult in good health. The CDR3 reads CAGGTGGALKGYTF. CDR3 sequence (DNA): TGTGCCGGCGGGACAGGGGGCGCGTTAAAGGGCTACACCTTC.